The 3 T cell receptor beta chains given below trace back to one sample, sequenced in a study of patients and donors after allogeneic stem cell transplantation. TCRdb reanalysed the RT-PCR reads using MiXCR and keeps one entry per CDR3 protein. The sample includes about 160,000 distinct CDR3 sequences, nearly 25% of them seen just once. Material for sequencing was blood, either unsorted or a sorted T cell fraction (not recorded which). The receptors shown here come from a human donor who was either an allogeneic HSCT recipient or a stem cell or donor lymphocyte infusion donor (not recorded which). It is not recorded whose cells these are; they may come from a transplant donor.

This clonotype has only a few counts. The genes are TRBV21-1 and TRBJ1-1; the table's D call TRBD1 went unverified against the DNA. TRBV21-1 is assigned pseudogene status. This CDR3 region has 15 residues. CDR3 amino acids: CASSKLPGLNTEAFF. CDR3 nucleotide sequence: TGTGCCAGCAGCAAACTTCCAGGGCTGAACACTGAAGCTTTCTTT.

This clonotype was seen more than once but under ten times. The chain's CDR3 is CSASRGGNTEAFF. In DNA form, the CDR3 reads TGCAGTGCTAGTAGGGGTGGGAACACTGAAGCTTTCTTT. The chain couples TRBV20-1 to TRBJ1-1; perhaps TRBD1 as D (5 bases). The CDR3 extends over 13 amino acids. Germline V CDR1 and CDR2: DFQATT, SNEGSKA (reference sequence). V shed 3 bases and J shed 1 base, with 9 bases lying between them.

This sequence joins TRBV12-3 or TRBV12-4 and TRBJ2-7; no definite D call. There are 16 residues in the CDR3. Deletions cut 1 base from V and 5 bases from J, with 18 bases between. In DNA, the CDR3 is TGTGCCAGCAGTTTAGAGAGTAGAACCCTTTCTGACGAGCAGTACTTC. It specifies CASSLESRTLSDEQYF.